What follows are 27 T cell receptor beta chains derived from one specimen sequenced in a study of blood T cell repertoires in COVID-19. Here immunoSEQ multiplex PCR was the method, and the copy in TCRdb shows in-frame clones only, minus some. The profile shows more than 200,000 clones, 86% of them singletons. Sequenced sample: peripheral blood. All receptors come from a woman in her fifties or sixties with COVID-19, enrolled during active disease.

The V call is TRBV5-4, the J call TRBJ2-5; tentatively, D is TRBD1 (5 bases). The CDR3 runs to 14 residues. V lost 4 bases, J lost 0 bases, and 10 bases lay in between. The germline V gene has CDR1 SGHNT and CDR2 YYREEE (reference sequence). The CDR3 sequence is CASSGQGNQETQYF. In DNA form, the CDR3 reads TGTGCCAGCAGCGGGCAGGGAAACCAAGAGACCCAGTACTTC.

This clone was observed a handful of times. The chain has TRBV6-6 and TRBJ1-5; D is ambiguous. V was shortened by 2 bases and J by 6 bases, with 5 bases between the two germline ends. The V gene's germline CDR1 is MNHNY and CDR2 SVGAGI (reference sequence). The CDR3 has 12 amino acids. The CDR3 DNA is TGTGCCAGCAGTTACGGAGTTCAGCCCCAGCATTTT. This codes for CASSYGVQPQHF.

V and J are TRBV27 and TRBJ1-6, with 9 bases aligning to TRBD1. The CDR3 covers 16 residues. V shed 2 bases, J shed 7 bases, and the junction held 6 bases outside the gene matches. The germline V gene has CDR1 MNHEY and CDR2 SMNVEV (reference sequence). The CDR3 protein is CASSLLGQGINSPLHF. In DNA, the CDR3 is TGTGCCAGCAGTTTACTCGGACAGGGGATCAATTCACCCCTCCACTTT.

This rearrangement joins TRBV5-4 to TRBJ1-2; 10 bases are shared with TRBD1. The length of the CDR3 is 15 residues. The germline V gene has CDR1 SGHNT and CDR2 YYREEE (reference sequence). V was clipped by 3 bases and J by 4 bases; unmatched bases: 6. DNA for the CDR3: TGTGCCAGCAGCTCGACAGGGGGCTCCATCTATGGCTACACCTTC. As protein: CASSSTGGSIYGYTF.

This chain connects TRBV5-1 to TRBJ2-2; TRBD1 aligns across 8 bases. Germline V lookup: CDR1 SGHRS, CDR2 YFSETQ. The CDR3 contains 14 residues. Trimming at V came to 0 bases and at J to 6 bases, leaving 1 base not matched to a gene. The CDR3 nucleotides read TGCGCCAGCAGCTTGGGGACAGGGTCCGGGGAGCTGTTTTTT. Translating gives CASSLGTGSGELFF. Looking up the rest from reference TRBV5-1 and TRBJ2-2 gives the full variable domain: KAGVTQTPRYLIKTRGQQVTLSCSPISGHRSVSWYQQTPGQGLQFLFEYFSETQRNKGNFPGRFSGRQFSNSRSEMNVSTLELGDSALYLCASSLGTGSGELFFGEGSRLTVL.

The chain has TRBV5-1 and TRBJ2-1, with a possible D match to TRBD2 (7 bases). V was cut by 0 bases and J by 2 bases, with 12 bases left in between. The germline V gene has CDR1 SGHRS and CDR2 YFSETQ. This CDR3 has 16 residues. CDR3 coding DNA: TGCGCCAGCAGCTTGGAAGTGGGGGGGCCCTACAATGAGCAGTTCTTC. Translation: CASSLEVGGPYNEQFF.

This clone turned up a few times. The rearrangement uses TRBV6-2 or TRBV6-3 and TRBJ1-3; TRBD1 is a possible D gene (6 bases). CDR1 MNHEY and CDR2 SVGEGT come from the germline V gene. This CDR3 spans 15 amino acids. Between the trimmed V and J ends, which lost 5 bases and 3 bases, there was a span of 14 bases. CDR3 nucleotides: TGTGCCAGCAGTCACAGGGTGGCAGGTGGAAACACCATATATTTT. This sequence encodes CASSHRVAGGNTIYF.

The chain recombines TRBV7-2 with TRBJ1-4, with 7 nucleotides matching TRBD1. Unmatched junction bases numbered 10, after V lost 4 bases and J lost 8 bases. Germline V CDR1 and CDR2: SGHTA, FQGNSA. CDR3 size: 15 residues. The CDR3 spells CASSSTGARGEKLFF. The CDR3 region has the DNA TGTGCCAGCAGCTCCACAGGGGCGAGAGGGGAAAAACTGTTTTTT. The full variable domain, completed using reference TRBV7-2 and TRBJ1-4, is GAGVSQSPSNKVTEKGKDVELRCDPISGHTALYWYRQSLGQGLEFLIYFQGNSAPDKSGLPSDRFSAERTGGSVSTLTIQRTQQEDSAVYLCASSSTGARGEKLFFGSGTQLSVL.

V gene TRBV2 combines with J gene TRBJ2-3; possible D gene TRBD2, 6 bases. Germline V gene sequence: CDR1 SNHLY, CDR2 FYNNEI. Between the trimmed V and J ends, which lost 4 bases and 1 base, there was a span of 12 bases. CDR3 length equals 15 residues. DNA of the CDR3: TGTGCCAGCAGTGGGGAGACTAGGCGCACAGATACGCAGTATTTT. Residues: CASSGETRRTDTQYF.

The chain couples TRBV4-2 to TRBJ1-5; the D gene is possibly TRBD1 (5 bases). CDR1 and CDR2 (germline): LGHNA, YNFKEQ. Trimming stripped 0 bases from V and 5 bases from J, with 5 bases between. The CDR3 consists of 13 residues. The CDR3 protein is CASSQEGDQPQHF. The CDR3 DNA sequence: TGTGCCAGCAGCCAAGAAGGGGATCAGCCCCAGCATTTT.

There are a few counts of this clone. The chain joins TRBV7-8 to TRBJ2-1; no clear D. Germline CDR1 reads SGHVS; CDR2 reads FQNEAQ. The CDR3 contains 14 residues. The V end was cut by 6 bases, the J end by 0 bases, with 9 bases between. CDR3 sequence reads: CASSMGLSYNEQFF. In DNA form, the CDR3 reads TGTGCCAGCAGTATGGGCCTCTCCTACAATGAGCAGTTCTTC. The whole variable domain, remainder taken from reference TRBV7-8 and TRBJ2-1, is GAGVSQSPRYKVAKRGQDVALRCDPISGHVSLFWYQQALGQGPEFLTYFQNEAQLDKSGLPSDRFFAERPEGSVSTLKIQRTQQEDSAVYLCASSMGLSYNEQFFGPGTRLTVL.

The rearrangement uses TRBV15 and TRBJ2-1; possible D gene TRBD2, 5 bases. Looked up from germline, CDR1 is LNHNV and CDR2 is YYDKDF (reference sequence). The CDR3 covers 14 residues. V lost 4 bases to trimming and J lost 0 bases, with 7 bases between them. The CDR3 region has the DNA TGTGCCACCAGCACGGGGAGCTCCTACAATGAGCAGTTCTTC. Protein: CATSTGSSYNEQFF.

The V call is TRBV7-6, the J call TRBJ2-2; D is perhaps TRBD1 (6 bases). CDR3 length equals 15 residues. Germline loops: CDR1 SGHVS, CDR2 FNYEAQ. The ends were cut back, 3 bases at V and 4 bases at J, with 12 bases in the middle. The DNA of the CDR3 is TGTGCCAGCAGCTTCGGACAGATCGGCACCGGGGAGCTGTTTTTT. It is translated as CASSFGQIGTGELFF.

This chain connects TRBV20-1 to TRBJ2-7; maybe TRBD2 (7 bases). V lost 3 bases and J lost 7, with 25 bases in between. Germline V gene lookup returns CDR1 DFQATT and CDR2 SNEGSKA (reference sequence). The CDR3 length is 16 residues. The CDR3 bases are TGCAGTGCTAGTGGTAATGCGGGGGCCGCCATGAGGGAGCAGTACTTC. This codes for CSASGNAGAAMREQYF.

The chain joins TRBV12-5 to TRBJ1-2; the D gene is possibly TRBD1 (5 bases). V lost 6 bases to trimming and J lost 4 bases, with 15 bases between them. The CDR3 has 14 residues. Per germline, CDR1 LGHNT and CDR2 FRNRAP. The CDR3 here is CASGPEAGIYGYTF. CDR3 sequence (DNA): TGTGCTAGTGGCCCCGAGGCAGGGATCTATGGCTACACCTTC.

The chain combines TRBV6-5 with TRBJ1-2; TRBD1 agrees at 7 bases. J lost 4 bases, V lost 4 bases, and 6 bases had no gene match. The CDR3 totals 14 residues. CDR1 is MNHEY, CDR2 SVGAGI, per germline. As DNA, the CDR3 is TGTGCCAGCAGTTTCCGACAGGGAGTCTATGGCTACACCTTC. This gives the protein CASSFRQGVYGYTF.

The chain couples TRBV6-5 to TRBJ2-3, with 7 bases fitting TRBD2. Looked up from germline, CDR1 is MNHEY and CDR2 is SVGAGI. J lost 5 bases, V lost 5 bases, and 10 bases had no gene match. The CDR3 totals 15 residues. The DNA of the CDR3 is TGTGCCAGCAGTCCGGGGGGTACACGGGGAGATACGCAGTATTTT. Protein sequence: CASSPGGTRGDTQYF.

The rearrangement joins TRBV6-5 to TRBJ2-2, with 7 bases lining up with TRBD2. This CDR3 comprises 15 residues. Germline values: CDR1 MNHEY, CDR2 SVGAGI. V shed 7 bases, J shed 1 base, and the junction held 6 bases outside the gene matches. The CDR3 loop is CASTGGTLNTGELFF. As DNA, the CDR3 is TGTGCCAGCACCGGGGGGACTCTGAACACCGGGGAGCTGTTTTTT.

The chain is built from TRBV9 and TRBJ1-1; D is perhaps TRBD1 (6 bases). V lost 3 bases to trimming and J lost 2 bases, with 17 bases between them. Looked up from germline, CDR1 is SGDLS and CDR2 is YYNGEE. The CDR3 covers 16 residues. The CDR3 DNA is TGTGCCAGCAGCGCCCGGGGGGTCGGGGGCAACACTGAAGCTTTCTTT. This translates into CASSARGVGGNTEAFF. The whole variable domain, filled in from reference TRBV9 and TRBJ1-1, reads DSGVTQTPKHLITATGQRVTLRCSPRSGDLSVYWYQQSLDQGLQFLIQYYNGEERAKGNILERFSAQQFPDLHSELNLSSLELGDSALYFCASSARGVGGNTEAFFGQGTRLTVV.

A word on this clone: The sample carries other DNA sequences with the same CDR3. The rearrangement links TRBV11-2 to TRBJ2-2; D is unclear. The V end was cut by 5 bases, the J end by 6 bases, with 10 bases between. CDR1 and CDR2 from the germline V gene are SGHAT and FQNNGV. The CDR3 has 13 residues. CDR3 sequence: CASSTSWSGELFF. The CDR3 DNA sequence: TGTGCCAGCAGCACTTCGTGGTCCGGGGAGCTGTTTTTT.

CDR3 sequence (DNA): TGTGCCAGCAGCCGTGGGGCCAACGTCCTGACTTTC. The encoded protein is CASSRGANVLTF. The chain recombines TRBV11-2 with TRBJ2-6; D uncertain. The CDR3 has 12 residues. Germline V gene lookup returns CDR1 SGHAT and CDR2 FQNNGV. Trimming took 5 bases from V and 3 from J, leaving 2 bases between them.

The chain joins TRBV6-5 to TRBJ2-2, with D possibly being TRBD2 (6 bases). CDR1 MNHEY and CDR2 SVGAGI come from the germline V gene. Trimming pared 5 bases from V and 4 bases from J, leaving 11 bases between. This CDR3 has 14 amino acids. CDR3 residues: CASSRLEGTGELFF. CDR3 coding DNA: TGTGCCAGCAGTCGACTAGAGGGCACCGGGGAGCTGTTTTTT.

The rearrangement uses TRBV19 and TRBJ2-6; maybe TRBD1 (5 bases). V lost 7 bases and J 0 bases, leaving 13 bases between the germline ends. Looked up from germline, CDR1 is LNHDA and CDR2 is SQIVND (reference sequence). This CDR3 region has 16 residues. The CDR3 sequence: CASKGRVISGANVLTF. The CDR3 nucleotides are TGTGCCAGTAAAGGCAGGGTAATCTCTGGGGCCAACGTCCTGACTTTC. The full variable domain, in which reference TRBV19 and TRBJ2-6 provide the parts outside the CDR3, is DGGITQSPKYLFRKEGQNVTLSCEQNLNHDAMYWYRQDPGQGLRLIYYSQIVNDFQKGDIAEGYSVSREKKESFPLTVTSAQKNPTAFYLCASKGRVISGANVLTFGAGSRLTVL.

V gene TRBV12-5 combines with J gene TRBJ2-1; D not certain. This CDR3 spans 13 amino acids. CDR1 is LGHNT and CDR2 is FRNRAP in the germline V gene. V was clipped by 0 bases and J by 4 bases, with 4 bases between them. The CDR3 DNA reads TGTGCTAGTGGTTTGGTGAGTTACAATGAGCAGTTCTTC. As protein: CASGLVSYNEQFF.

The gene calls are TRBV18 and TRBJ2-2; TRBD1 matches 10 bases. This CDR3 spans 21 amino acids. Germline loops: CDR1 KGHSH, CDR2 LQKENI. Losses at the gene ends were 3 bases for V and 8 bases for J; bases not matched to a gene: 24. The CDR3 nucleotides are TGTGCCAGCTCACCGTTAAGACGGACAGGGGGGCAAGCGGATCCAAAAGGGGAGCTGTTTTTT. This encodes CASSPLRRTGGQADPKGELFF.

The rearrangement uses TRBV19 and TRBJ1-2, with 7 nucleotides matching TRBD1. This CDR3 is 14 amino acids long. The trim removed 2 bases at V and 2 bases at J, leaving 2 bases unmatched. Germline lookup yields CDR1 LNHDA and CDR2 SQIVND (reference sequence). The CDR3 nucleotides are TGTGCCAGTAGTATATTGGGACAGAACTATGGCTACACCTTC. As protein: CASSILGQNYGYTF.

The V call is TRBV9, the J call TRBJ2-6; no firm D call. This CDR3 region has 13 residues. V lost 7 bases and J lost 4, with 9 bases in between. The germline gives CDR1 SGDLS, CDR2 YYNGEE. In nucleotides, the CDR3 is TGTGCCAGCCGAGGTAGAGGGGCCAACGTCCTGACTTTC. Translating gives CASRGRGANVLTF.